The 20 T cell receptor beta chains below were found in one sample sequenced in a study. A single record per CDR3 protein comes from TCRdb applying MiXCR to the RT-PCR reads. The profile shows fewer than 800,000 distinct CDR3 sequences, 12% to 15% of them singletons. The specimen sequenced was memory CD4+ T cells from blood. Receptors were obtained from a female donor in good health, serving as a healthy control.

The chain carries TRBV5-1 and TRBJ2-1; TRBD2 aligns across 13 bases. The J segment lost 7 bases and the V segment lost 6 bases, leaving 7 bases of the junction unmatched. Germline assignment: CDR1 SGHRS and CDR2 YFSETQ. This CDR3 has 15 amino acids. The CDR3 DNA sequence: TGCGCCAGCACCCCGGGGGGACTAGCGGGAAATGAGCAGTTCTTC. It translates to CASTPGGLAGNEQFF.

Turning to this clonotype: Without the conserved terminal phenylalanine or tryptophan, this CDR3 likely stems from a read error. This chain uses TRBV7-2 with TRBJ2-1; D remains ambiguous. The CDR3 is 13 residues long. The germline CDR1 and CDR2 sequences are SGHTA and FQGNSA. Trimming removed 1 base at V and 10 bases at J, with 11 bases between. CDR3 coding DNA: TGTGCCAGCAGCTTAGGAATCCTCCAGGAGCAGTTCTTA. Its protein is CASSLGILQEQFL.

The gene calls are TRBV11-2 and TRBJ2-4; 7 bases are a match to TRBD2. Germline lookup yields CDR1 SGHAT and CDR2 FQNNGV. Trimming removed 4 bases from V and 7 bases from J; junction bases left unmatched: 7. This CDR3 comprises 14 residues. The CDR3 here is CASSSQRGGNIQYF. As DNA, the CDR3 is TGTGCCAGCAGCTCTCAGCGGGGCGGTAACATTCAGTACTTC. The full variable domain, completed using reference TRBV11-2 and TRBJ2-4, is EAGVAQSPRYKIIEKRQSVAFWCNPISGHATLYWYQQILGQGPKLLIQFQNNGVVDDSQLPKDRFSAERLKGVDSTLKIQPAKLEDSAVYLCASSSQRGGNIQYFGAGTRLSVL.

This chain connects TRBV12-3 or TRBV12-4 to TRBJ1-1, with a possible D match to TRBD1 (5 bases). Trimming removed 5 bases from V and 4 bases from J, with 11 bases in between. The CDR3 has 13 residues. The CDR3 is CASSLRTSTEAFF. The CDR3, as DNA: TGTGCCAGCAGTCTCCGGACAAGCACTGAAGCTTTCTTT.

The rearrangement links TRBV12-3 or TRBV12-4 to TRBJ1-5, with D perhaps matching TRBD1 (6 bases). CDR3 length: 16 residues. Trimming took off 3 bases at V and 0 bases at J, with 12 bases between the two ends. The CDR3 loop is CASSFRTDLSNQPQHF. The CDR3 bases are TGTGCCAGCAGTTTTCGGACAGACCTTAGCAATCAGCCCCAGCATTTT.

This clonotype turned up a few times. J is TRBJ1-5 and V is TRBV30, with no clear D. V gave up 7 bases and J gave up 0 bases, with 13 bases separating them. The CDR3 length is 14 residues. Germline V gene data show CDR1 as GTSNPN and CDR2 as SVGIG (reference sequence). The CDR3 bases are TGTGCCTCGACCCAAAGTAATAGCAATCAGCCCCAGCATTTT. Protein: CASTQSNSNQPQHF.

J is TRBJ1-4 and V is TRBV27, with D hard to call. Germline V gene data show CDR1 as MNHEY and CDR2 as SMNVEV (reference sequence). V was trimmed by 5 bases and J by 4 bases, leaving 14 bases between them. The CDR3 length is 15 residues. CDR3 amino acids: CASSPAGGFNEKLFF. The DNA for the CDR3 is TGTGCCAGCAGTCCCGCCGGCGGGTTTAATGAAAAACTGTTTTTT.

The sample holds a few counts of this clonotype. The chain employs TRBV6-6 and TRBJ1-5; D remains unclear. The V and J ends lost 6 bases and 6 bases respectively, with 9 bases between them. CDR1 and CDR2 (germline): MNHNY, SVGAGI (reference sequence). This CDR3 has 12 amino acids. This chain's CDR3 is CASSHLIQPQHF. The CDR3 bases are TGTGCCAGCAGCCATCTAATTCAGCCCCAGCATTTT.

CDR3 DNA sequence: TGTGCCAGCAGCCCCGGGGGGCTGGGCAGGGAGACCCAGTACTTC. It codes for CASSPGGLGRETQYF. The rearrangement links TRBV7-2 to TRBJ2-5, with a tentative D call TRBD2 (7 bases). Between the trimmed V and J ends, which lost 5 bases and 5 bases, there was a span of 18 bases. The CDR3 is 15 amino acids. Germline V gives CDR1 SGHTA, CDR2 FQGNSA.

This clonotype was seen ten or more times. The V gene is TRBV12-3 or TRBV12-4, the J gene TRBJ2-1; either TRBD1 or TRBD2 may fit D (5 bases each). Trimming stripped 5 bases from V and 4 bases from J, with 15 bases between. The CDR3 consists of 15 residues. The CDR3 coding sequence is TGTGCCAGCAGTCGGGGACCCACCGCGTACAATGAGCAGTTCTTC. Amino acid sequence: CASSRGPTAYNEQFF.

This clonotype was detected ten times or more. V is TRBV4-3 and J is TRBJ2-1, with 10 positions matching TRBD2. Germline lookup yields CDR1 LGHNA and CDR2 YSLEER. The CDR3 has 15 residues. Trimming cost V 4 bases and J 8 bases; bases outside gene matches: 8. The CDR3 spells CASSLDSGGLHEQFF. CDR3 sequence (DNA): TGCGCCAGCAGCCTAGATAGCGGGGGGTTGCATGAGCAGTTCTTC.

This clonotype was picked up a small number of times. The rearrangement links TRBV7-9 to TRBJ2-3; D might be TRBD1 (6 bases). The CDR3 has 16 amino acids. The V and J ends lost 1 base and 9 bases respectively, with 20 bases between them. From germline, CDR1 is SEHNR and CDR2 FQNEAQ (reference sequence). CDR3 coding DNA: TGTGCCAGCAGCTTAGGGTACGTCAGGGGAATTGGAACGCAGTATTTT. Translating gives CASSLGYVRGIGTQYF.

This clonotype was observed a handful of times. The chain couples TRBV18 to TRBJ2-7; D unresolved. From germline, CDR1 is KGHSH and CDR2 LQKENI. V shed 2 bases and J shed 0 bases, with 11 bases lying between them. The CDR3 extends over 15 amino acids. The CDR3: CASSPTRTYSYEQYF. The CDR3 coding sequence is TGTGCCAGCTCACCAACTCGGACGTACTCCTACGAGCAGTACTTC.

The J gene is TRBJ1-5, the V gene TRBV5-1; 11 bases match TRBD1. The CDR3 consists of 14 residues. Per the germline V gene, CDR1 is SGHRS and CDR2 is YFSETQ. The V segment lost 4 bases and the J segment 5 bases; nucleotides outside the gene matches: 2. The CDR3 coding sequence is TGCGCCAGCAGCGCGGGACAGGGGGATCAGCCCCAGCATTTT. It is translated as CASSAGQGDQPQHF.

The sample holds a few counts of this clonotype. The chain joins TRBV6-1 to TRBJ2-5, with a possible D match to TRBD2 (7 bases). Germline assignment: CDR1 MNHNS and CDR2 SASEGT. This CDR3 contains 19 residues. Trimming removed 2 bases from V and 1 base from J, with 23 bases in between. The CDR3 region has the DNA TGTGCCAGCAGTGAACGATTGCTAGCGGAGGGGGGATCCCAAGAGACCCAGTACTTC. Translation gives CASSERLLAEGGSQETQYF.

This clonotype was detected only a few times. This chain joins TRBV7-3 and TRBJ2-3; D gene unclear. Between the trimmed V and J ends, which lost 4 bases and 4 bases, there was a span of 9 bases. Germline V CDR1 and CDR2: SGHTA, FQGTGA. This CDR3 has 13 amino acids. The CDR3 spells CASSSPQSDTQYF. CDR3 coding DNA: TGTGCCAGCAGCTCCCCCCAGTCAGATACGCAGTATTTT.

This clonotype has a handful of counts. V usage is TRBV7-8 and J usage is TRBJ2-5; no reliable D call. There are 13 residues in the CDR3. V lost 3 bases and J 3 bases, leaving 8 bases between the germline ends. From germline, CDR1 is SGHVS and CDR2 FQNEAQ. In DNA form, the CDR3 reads TGTGCCAGCAGCTTCCGGGCCGAAGAGACCCAGTACTTC. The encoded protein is CASSFRAEETQYF. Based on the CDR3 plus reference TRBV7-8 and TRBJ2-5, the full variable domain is GAGVSQSPRYKVAKRGQDVALRCDPISGHVSLFWYQQALGQGPEFLTYFQNEAQLDKSGLPSDRFFAERPEGSVSTLKIQRTQQEDSAVYLCASSFRAEETQYFGPGTRLLVL.

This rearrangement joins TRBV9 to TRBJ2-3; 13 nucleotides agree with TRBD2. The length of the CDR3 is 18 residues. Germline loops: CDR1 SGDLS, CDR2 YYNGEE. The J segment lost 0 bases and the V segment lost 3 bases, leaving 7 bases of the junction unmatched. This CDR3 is CASSGPWTSGGSTDTQYF. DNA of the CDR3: TGTGCCAGCAGCGGACCTTGGACTAGCGGGGGTAGCACAGATACGCAGTATTTT.

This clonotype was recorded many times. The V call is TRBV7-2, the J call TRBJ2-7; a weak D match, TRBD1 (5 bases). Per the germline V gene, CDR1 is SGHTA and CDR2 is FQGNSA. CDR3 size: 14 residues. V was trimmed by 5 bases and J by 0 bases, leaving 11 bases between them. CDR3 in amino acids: CASSQRQLSYEQYF. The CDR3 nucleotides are TGTGCCAGCAGCCAGCGACAGCTCTCCTACGAGCAGTACTTC.

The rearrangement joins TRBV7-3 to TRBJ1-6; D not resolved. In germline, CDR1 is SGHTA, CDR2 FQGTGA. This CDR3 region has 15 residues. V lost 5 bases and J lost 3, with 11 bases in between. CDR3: CASSELGIYNSPLHF. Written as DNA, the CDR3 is TGTGCCAGCAGCGAGTTGGGGATCTATAATTCACCCCTCCACTTT.